A single sample is the source of the 29 T cell receptor beta chains below, sequenced in a study of human T cells and chemical hapten exposure. Time point indicated: patch test 2, 6 weeks after DPC sensitization. Treatment defined: therapeutic diphenylcyclopropenone sensitization with weekly scalp DPC. It was from unfractionated whole blood that total RNA was extracted. TCRdb re-analysed the RACE reads in MiXCR, keeping a single row per CDR3 protein. The sample carries about 42,000 distinct CDR3 sequences, roughly 9% recorded once. The sample was whole blood, taken in connection with sensitization to the hapten diphenylcyclopropenone (DPC). The receptor set was obtained from a woman aged 25 to 39 with alopecia areata. Some clones in this sample may be carry-over from other donors' samples.

In this sample, this clonotype turned up a few times. The chain joins TRBV12-3 or TRBV12-4 to TRBJ2-3, with D perhaps TRBD2 (6 bases). V was cut by 6 bases and J by 6 bases, with 19 bases left in between. The CDR3 contains 15 residues. The CDR3 loop is CASRKQNAGRDTQYF. CDR3 in DNA: TGTGCCAGCAGGAAGCAAAATGCGGGGAGGGATACGCAGTATTTT.

The chain is built from TRBV20-1 and TRBJ1-4; D might be TRBD1 (5 bases). The CDR3 extends over 15 amino acids. The V gene's germline CDR1 is DFQATT and CDR2 SNEGSKA (reference sequence). Trimming took off 0 bases at V and 3 bases at J, with 11 bases between the two ends. The CDR3 spells CSARDLQGPNEKLFF. In DNA, the CDR3 is TGCAGTGCTAGAGATCTCCAGGGCCCTAATGAAAAACTGTTTTTT.

This clonotype was found a few times. The J gene is TRBJ1-2, the V gene TRBV27; D is ambiguous. Trimming shortened V by 2 bases and J by 8 bases, and 21 bases separated the two germline ends. The CDR3 length is 16 residues. Germline values: CDR1 MNHEY, CDR2 SMNVEV (reference sequence). The CDR3 region is CASSLTHDVAKRGYTF. Here the CDR3 DNA reads TGTGCCAGCAGTTTAACACATGATGTAGCAAAGCGGGGCTACACCTTC.

This clonotype was detected a few times. The rearrangement links TRBV12-3 or TRBV12-4 to TRBJ2-3, with 9 bases lining up with TRBD1. With V trimmed by 6 bases and J by 3 bases, 4 bases remained unmatched. The length of the CDR3 is 14 residues. The CDR3 nucleotides are TGTGCCAGCAGCACCGGACAGGGGACAGATACGCAGTATTTT. Amino acids: CASSTGQGTDTQYF.

This clonotype was seen more than once but under ten times. The J gene is TRBJ2-1, the V gene TRBV19, with TRBD2 matching 8 bases. Germline lookup yields CDR1 LNHDA and CDR2 SQIVND (reference sequence). J was trimmed by 4 bases and V by 2 bases; bases with no gene match: 4. This CDR3 contains 15 residues. The CDR3 nucleotides are TGTGCCAGTAGTATACCGGGACTAGAATACAATGAGCAGTTCTTC. Protein sequence: CASSIPGLEYNEQFF.

This clonotype has a handful of counts. The CDR3 nucleotides read TGTGCCAGCAGCTGGACGCCAGATACGCAGTATTTT. Its translation: CASSWTPDTQYF. This sequence joins TRBV5-5 and TRBJ2-3, with D unresolved. Germline-derived CDR1 and CDR2 are SGHKS and YYEKEE (reference sequence). The CDR3 runs to 12 residues. The V gene lost 3 bases and the J gene lost 4 bases, with 6 bases spanning the gap.

The V call is TRBV12-3 or TRBV12-4, the J call TRBJ2-2, with 7 bases identical to TRBD2. V lost 5 bases, J lost 4 bases, and 10 bases stayed unmatched. This CDR3 comprises 16 residues. The CDR3: CASSRGVGDGTGELFF. DNA for the CDR3: TGTGCCAGCAGTCGGGGGGTAGGGGACGGCACCGGGGAGCTGTTTTTT.

This clonotype was seen ten or more times. V is TRBV19 and J is TRBJ2-1; D may be TRBD1 (5 bases). V shed 7 bases and J shed 7 bases, with 17 bases lying between them. The CDR3 runs to 14 residues. Germline-derived CDR1 and CDR2 are LNHDA and SQIVND (reference sequence). This CDR3 reads CASKGQGIQNEQFF. Here the CDR3 DNA reads TGTGCCAGTAAAGGGCAGGGAATCCAGAATGAGCAGTTCTTC.

Points on this clonotype: A much larger clone differs from this one at a single base, so this may be a read error. The chain has TRBV5-1 and TRBJ1-1, with no clear D. Per the germline V gene, CDR1 is SGHRS and CDR2 is YFSETQ. Trimming stripped 1 base from V and 0 bases from J, with 10 bases between. The CDR3 consists of 15 residues. DNA of the CDR3: TGCGCCAGCAGCTTGTGGTCAGACGTGAACACTGAAGCTTTCTTT. This translates into CASSLWSDVNTEAFF.

This clonotype was recorded a few times. The chain is built from TRBV29-1 and TRBJ2-5; D possibly matches TRBD1 or TRBD2 (5 bases each). The ends were cut back, 3 bases at V and 5 bases at J, with 19 bases in the middle. The CDR3 is made up of 15 amino acids. Looked up from germline, CDR1 is SQVTM and CDR2 is ANQGSEA. The CDR3 DNA reads TGCAGCGTTGATTTTACAGGATCAGGCGGGGAGACCCAGTACTTC. Protein sequence: CSVDFTGSGGETQYF. Supplemented by reference TRBV29-1 and TRBJ2-5, the full variable domain reads SAVISQKPSRDICQRGTSLTIQCQVDSQVTMMFWYRQQPGQSLTLIATANQGSEATYESGFVIDKFPISRPNLTFSTLTVSNMSPEDSSIYLCSVDFTGSGGETQYFGPGTRLLVL.

This clonotype is medium-sized within its sample. The chain joins TRBV27 to TRBJ2-7; 10 positions match TRBD1. With V trimmed by 6 bases and J by 5 bases, 4 bases remained unmatched. This CDR3 has 13 residues. Germline V gene sequence: CDR1 MNHEY, CDR2 SMNVEV (reference sequence). The CDR3 reads CASRRDRGHEQYF. CDR3 nucleotide sequence: TGTGCCAGCAGACGGGACAGGGGACACGAGCAGTACTTC.

The CDR3 region is CSASVGGETQYF. CDR3 coding DNA: TGCAGTGCTAGTGTCGGAGGAGAGACCCAGTACTTC. The chain recombines TRBV20-1 with TRBJ2-5, with a possible D match to TRBD2 (5 bases). CDR3 length: 12 amino acids. Between the trimmed V and J ends, which lost 3 bases and 4 bases, there was a span of 9 bases. In germline, CDR1 is DFQATT, CDR2 SNEGSKA (reference sequence).

This clonotype was seen repeatedly, ten times or more. The chain couples TRBV19 to TRBJ1-5, with D uncertain. CDR3 length equals 13 residues. CDR1 is LNHDA and CDR2 is SQIVND in the germline V gene (reference sequence). V lost 3 bases to trimming and J lost 4 bases, with 7 bases between them. CDR3 in DNA: TGTGCCAGTAGTATTCAGGAGAATCAGCCCCAGCATTTT. It yields the protein CASSIQENQPQHF.

This clonotype was recorded many times. The V and J genes are TRBV6-1 and TRBJ2-2; 7 bases agree with TRBD2. V lost 7 bases, J lost 1 base, and 3 bases stayed unmatched. CDR1 MNHNS and CDR2 SASEGT come from the germline V gene. This CDR3 comprises 14 residues. DNA of the CDR3: TGTGCCAGCATGCCGGGGGGGAACACCGGGGAGCTGTTTTTT. The encoded protein is CASMPGGNTGELFF.

The chain is built from TRBV4-3 and TRBJ2-3; weak D call: TRBD2 (7 bases). The germline gives CDR1 LGHNA, CDR2 YSLEER. Trimming pared 3 bases from V and 7 bases from J, leaving 23 bases between. CDR3 size: 17 residues. The DNA of the CDR3 is TGCGCCAGCAGCCACCCATTAGGCGGGGGCGGGCGGAATACGCAGTATTTT. Translated: CASSHPLGGGGRNTQYF.

This clonotype was counted ten times or more. The rearrangement links TRBV5-1 to TRBJ2-1, with D perhaps matching TRBD1 or TRBD2 (6 bases each). Germline V lookup: CDR1 SGHRS, CDR2 YFSETQ. The length of the CDR3 is 16 residues. V was cut by 4 bases and J by 6 bases, with 20 bases left in between. The CDR3 reads CASSGGPGAASNEQFF. In nucleotides, the CDR3 is TGCGCCAGCAGCGGGGGGCCGGGGGCGGCGAGCAATGAGCAGTTCTTC. Full variable domain (outside the CDR3, taken from reference TRBV5-1 and TRBJ2-1): KAGVTQTPRYLIKTRGQQVTLSCSPISGHRSVSWYQQTPGQGLQFLFEYFSETQRNKGNFPGRFSGRQFSNSRSEMNVSTLELGDSALYLCASSGGPGAASNEQFFGPGTRLTVL.

This clonotype was counted only a few times. The chain couples TRBV29-1 to TRBJ1-1, with 9 bases matching TRBD1. Germline CDR1 SQVTM, CDR2 ANQGSEA. V dropped 7 bases and J dropped 4; count of bases not matched to a gene: 16. The CDR3 has 16 amino acids. CDR3 DNA sequence: TGCAGCGCCCTGGGAGGGACAGGGTTAAGTGTCACTGAAGCTTTCTTT. Translated, it gives CSALGGTGLSVTEAFF.

The V call is TRBV12-3 or TRBV12-4, the J call TRBJ2-3, with D perhaps matching TRBD2 (6 bases). V was shortened by 6 bases and J by 0 bases, with 10 bases between the two germline ends. The CDR3 sequence is 14 residues long. The CDR3 DNA reads TGTGCCAGCAGATCCGGGACTAGCACAGATACGCAGTATTTT. This sequence encodes CASRSGTSTDTQYF.

The J gene is TRBJ2-7, the V gene TRBV19, with 8 bases aligning to TRBD1. Losses at the gene ends were 4 bases for V and 2 bases for J; bases not matched to a gene: 19. Germline CDR1 reads LNHDA; CDR2 reads SQIVND (reference sequence). This CDR3 is 19 amino acids long. The CDR3 bases are TGTGCCAGTAGTAGCAGGGGGCGGATTTCAGGGGACTTAACCTACGAGCAGTACTTC. Residues: CASSSRGRISGDLTYEQYF.

The chain is built from TRBV27 and TRBJ2-7; 11 bases are shared with TRBD2. The CDR3 runs to 17 residues. Germline loops: CDR1 MNHEY, CDR2 SMNVEV (reference sequence). V dropped 2 bases and J dropped 0; count of bases not matched to a gene: 6. DNA for the CDR3: TGTGCCAGCAGTTTAACTAGCGGGGGTTCCCCCTCCTACGAGCAGTACTTC. This gives the protein CASSLTSGGSPSYEQYF.

This clonotype was picked up a small number of times. The chain links TRBV6-6 to TRBJ2-5; 12 nucleotides line up with TRBD1. The ends lost 8 bases at V and 1 base at J; junction bases unmatched: 5. From germline, CDR1 is MNHNY and CDR2 SVGAGI (reference sequence). This CDR3 has 15 amino acids. The CDR3 nucleotides read TGTGCCAGCGGGGACAGGGGGCTGCCCCAAGAGACCCAGTACTTC. Translation: CASGDRGLPQETQYF.

The genes are TRBV4-2 and TRBJ1-4; the match to TRBD1 covers 9 bases. This CDR3 has 16 amino acids. Germline lookup yields CDR1 LGHNA and CDR2 YNFKEQ. The V and J ends lost 0 bases and 7 bases, in that order; junction bases with no gene match: 6. The CDR3 nucleotides are TGTGCCAGCAGCCAAGATACAGGGGGCAAGGGTGAAAAACTGTTTTTT. It yields the protein CASSQDTGGKGEKLFF.

This clonotype was recorded many times. The chain employs TRBV9 and TRBJ1-1, with 9 nucleotides matching TRBD1. Germline V gives CDR1 SGDLS, CDR2 YYNGEE. The trim removed 3 bases at V and 1 base at J, leaving 4 bases unmatched. The CDR3 contains 15 residues. CDR3 region: CASSGGQGGNTEAFF. The CDR3 DNA follows: TGTGCCAGCAGCGGGGGACAGGGAGGGAACACTGAAGCTTTCTTT.

V and J are TRBV13 and TRBJ2-7, with D unresolved. The germline CDR1 and CDR2 sequences are PRHDT and FYEKMQ (reference sequence). V lost 2 bases and J lost 1, with 9 bases in between. CDR3 size: 14 residues. The CDR3 DNA follows: TGTGCCAGCAGCTTACTCTCCTCATCCTACGAGCAGTACTTC. Residues: CASSLLSSSYEQYF. Complete variable domain (other parts from reference TRBV13 and TRBJ2-7): AAGVIQSPRHLIKEKRETATLKCYPIPRHDTVYWYQQGPGQDPQFLISFYEKMQSDKGSIPDRFSAQQFSDYHSELNMSSLELGDSALYFCASSLLSSSYEQYFGPGTRLTVT.

This clonotype was detected a few times. The chain employs TRBV11-2 and TRBJ2-1; 7 bases align to TRBD1. In germline, CDR1 is SGHAT, CDR2 FQNNGV. The CDR3 length is 16 residues. V dropped 2 bases and J dropped 1; count of bases not matched to a gene: 5. The CDR3 region has the DNA TGTGCCAGCAGCTTACTTAGGGGGCGATCCTACAATGAGCAGTTCTTC. Its protein product is CASSLLRGRSYNEQFF.

Concerning this clonotype: A much larger clonotype is one base distant, so this may be a read error. The V gene is TRBV6-2 or TRBV6-3, the J gene TRBJ1-6, with D possibly being TRBD1 (5 bases). V lost 6 bases, J lost 9 bases, and 18 bases lay in between. The CDR3 covers 15 residues. Germline V gene data show CDR1 as MNHEY and CDR2 as SVGEGT. CDR3 loop: CASRGAGLTSSPLHF. CDR3 nucleotide sequence: TGTGCCAGCAGAGGCGCGGGACTCACGAGTTCACCCCTCCACTTT.

This clonotype has more than one count but fewer than ten. V and J are TRBV6-1 and TRBJ1-5; TRBD1 aligns across 10 bases. V shed 6 bases, J shed 5 bases, and the junction held 10 bases outside the gene matches. The CDR3 runs 16 residues. Germline CDR1 and CDR2: MNHNS and SASEGT. The CDR3 DNA follows: TGTGCCAGCAGCGGACAGGGGGAGGTGGGGTATCAGCCCCAGCATTTT. This encodes CASSGQGEVGYQPQHF.

This chain uses TRBV29-1 with TRBJ1-3; weak D call: TRBD1 (5 bases). The germline V gene has CDR1 SQVTM and CDR2 ANQGSEA. The CDR3 extends over 13 amino acids. V gave up 6 bases and J gave up 2 bases, with 11 bases separating them. The CDR3 here is CSVVSRAGNTIYF. DNA of the CDR3: TGCAGCGTCGTCTCCAGGGCTGGAAACACCATATATTTT.

The sample holds a few counts of this clonotype. J is TRBJ1-1 and V is TRBV28, with D unclear. CDR3 length: 14 residues. Trimming left V 5 bases short and J 1 base short, with 11 bases between. Germline V gene lookup returns CDR1 MDHEN and CDR2 SYDVKM. The CDR3 spells CASSPHPRNTEAFF. The CDR3 coding sequence is TGTGCCAGCAGTCCGCACCCCAGGAACACTGAAGCTTTCTTT.